The 11 T cell receptor beta chains below were found in one sample sequenced in a study of beta chain features in type 1 diabetes. Since all of the isolated RNA was reverse transcribed, expressed TCRB transcripts were what got sequenced. Profiled with immunoSEQ multiplex PCR; TCRdb holds only in-frame clones, not every one. This table holds tens of thousands of clones, around 50% found once. The sample consisted of stem cell memory CD4+ T cells from blood. The receptors originated from a woman aged 30 to 39 in good health.

A few counts support this clone. The CDR3 nucleotides are TGTGCCAGTAGTATGCTCACGGAGCTTGAAGCTTTCTTT. Translated: CASSMLTELEAFF. J is TRBJ1-1 and V is TRBV19; D is ambiguous. V was pared by 3 bases and J by 7 bases, with 12 bases between. Germline CDR1 is LNHDA and CDR2 is SQIVND (reference sequence). This CDR3 spans 13 amino acids.

The chain links TRBV10-3 to TRBJ2-7; D unclear. Trimming removed 3 bases at V and 3 bases at J, with 6 bases between. The CDR3 length is 12 residues. Germline assignment: CDR1 ENHRY and CDR2 SYGVKD. The CDR3 nucleotides are TGTGCCATCAGTGAAACAAACTACGAGCAGTACTTC. Amino acid sequence: CAISETNYEQYF.

In nucleotides, the CDR3 is TGCGCCAGCAGCCAAGAGAGGGCGGGAGGGGCGACGCAGTATTTT. This sequence encodes CASSQERAGGATQYF. This chain uses TRBV4-1 with TRBJ2-3; TRBD2 matches 9 bases. The CDR3 consists of 15 residues. Germline-derived CDR1 and CDR2 are MGHRA and YSYEKL. V was clipped by 0 bases and J by 9 bases; unmatched bases: 7.

V and J are TRBV7-2 and TRBJ2-7; 9 bases agree with TRBD1. This CDR3 spans 15 amino acids. Germline V gives CDR1 SGHTA, CDR2 FQGNSA. J gave up 4 bases and V 5 bases, and 9 bases lay outside the gene matches. In DNA, the CDR3 is TGTGCCAGCAGCCCTACAGGGGGCGCTGCTTACGAGCAGTACTTC. This translates into CASSPTGGAAYEQYF. Full variable domain (rest looked up from reference TRBV7-2 and TRBJ2-7): GAGVSQSPSNKVTEKGKDVELRCDPISGHTALYWYRQSLGQGLEFLIYFQGNSAPDKSGLPSDRFSAERTGGSVSTLTIQRTQQEDSAVYLCASSPTGGAAYEQYFGPGTRLTVT.

The rearrangement joins TRBV18 to TRBJ2-1; D not resolved. Germline V gene data show CDR1 as KGHSH and CDR2 as LQKENI. Between the trimmed V and J ends, which lost 3 bases and 7 bases, there was a span of 10 bases. This CDR3 region has 13 residues. As DNA, the CDR3 is TGTGCCAGCTCACCTGGTACGCGGAATGAGCAGTTCTTC. It encodes CASSPGTRNEQFF.

The rearrangement joins TRBV7-9 to TRBJ2-7; D remains unclear. Germline V gene sequence: CDR1 SEHNR, CDR2 FQNEAQ (reference sequence). Trimming stripped 5 bases from V and 3 bases from J, with 5 bases between. The CDR3 is made up of 11 amino acids. As DNA, the CDR3 is TGTGCCAGCAGCCGGTTCTACGAGCAGTACTTC. Protein: CASSRFYEQYF.

This chain joins TRBV7-3 and TRBJ2-7; maybe TRBD2 (6 bases). Per the germline V gene, CDR1 is SGHTA and CDR2 is FQGTGA. The CDR3 is made up of 15 amino acids. Trimming removed 1 base from V and 3 bases from J, with 13 bases in between. CDR3 residues: CASSLMTGDLYEQYF. The CDR3 DNA reads TGTGCCAGCAGCTTAATGACGGGGGACCTCTACGAGCAGTACTTC. The full variable domain, rest sourced from reference TRBV7-3 and TRBJ2-7, is GAGVSQTPSNKVTEKGKYVELRCDPISGHTALYWYRQSLGQGPEFLIYFQGTGAADDSGLPNDRFFAVRPEGSVSTLKIQRTERGDSAVYLCASSLMTGDLYEQYFGPGTRLTVT.

V gene TRBV9 combines with J gene TRBJ1-1; D unresolved. Deletions cut 1 base from V and 5 bases from J, with 9 bases between. CDR3 size: 13 residues. Germline V gene lookup returns CDR1 SGDLS and CDR2 YYNGEE. The CDR3: CASSVTTRTEAFF. Written as DNA, the CDR3 is TGTGCCAGCAGCGTAACTACGAGGACTGAAGCTTTCTTT.

The chain carries TRBV5-1 and TRBJ2-5; D is possibly TRBD2 (6 bases). V shed 3 bases and J shed 3 bases, with 12 bases lying between them. CDR1 SGHRS and CDR2 YFSETQ come from the germline V gene. The CDR3 totals 14 residues. The chain's CDR3 is CASSYPGSEETQYF. The CDR3 DNA reads as TGCGCCAGCAGCTACCCCGGGAGCGAAGAGACCCAGTACTTC.

The chain combines TRBV18 with TRBJ1-1, with 7 bases matching TRBD1. Looked up from germline, CDR1 is KGHSH and CDR2 is LQKENI. V lost 4 bases, J lost 1 base, and 3 bases stayed unmatched. The length of the CDR3 is 14 residues. DNA for the CDR3: TGTGCCAGCTCACAGGGGGCCGGGAACACTGAAGCTTTCTTT. It specifies CASSQGAGNTEAFF.

The rearrangement links TRBV5-1 to TRBJ2-2; D is unresolved. This CDR3 is built from 15 residues. The V gene's germline CDR1 is SGHRS and CDR2 YFSETQ. The V end lost 4 bases, the J end lost 8 bases, and 18 bases lay between the germline ends. The CDR3 reads CASSPTAISGGELFF. The CDR3 nucleotides are TGCGCCAGCAGCCCAACGGCGATATCGGGTGGGGAGCTGTTTTTT.